This T cell receptor beta chain was sequenced for a study of blood T cell repertoires in COVID-19. Overall study: Material from acute and convalescent COVID-19 was sourced from the United States, Italy and Spain. Sample material is recorded as cDNA or gDNA derived from T cells, B-cell-depleted T cells, or PBMCs.

Trimming removed 1 base at V and 4 bases at J, with 10 bases between. The CDR3 has 13 amino acids. Germline CDR1 and CDR2: GTSNPN and SVGIG (reference sequence). This clone was picked up a small number of times. Original processing notes: Reference gene primer amplification yielded estimated nucleated cell counts. Profiling relied on immunoSEQ multiplex PCR, and the TCRdb table lists in-frame clones only, not all of them. The V and J calls and clone size are taken from that table; D and trimming were inferred from the DNA. The table includes a few hundred thousand clones, roughly 80% detected once. Sequenced input: peripheral blood. This TCR came from a woman of 80 years or more with acute or convalescent COVID-19. The rearrangement links TRBV30 to TRBJ1-1; D is ambiguous. The CDR3 spells CAWSGQSRTEAFF. For the CDR3, the DNA is TGTGCCTGGAGTGGACAAAGTCGCACTGAAGCTTTCTTT.